This T cell receptor beta chain was observed in a study of blood T cell repertoires in COVID-19. Study-wide background: Samples came from the United States, Italy and Spain, spanning acute and convalescent COVID-19.

This clone appeared once. The CDR3 length is 15 residues. Germline V lookup: CDR1 MDHEN, CDR2 SYDVKM. Trimming took off 3 bases at V and 4 bases at J, with 14 bases between the two ends. Repertoires were generated with immunoSEQ multiplex PCR, while TCRdb's copy carries only in-frame clones and drops some. Altogether fewer than 350,000 clones are present, 88% being singletons, with the ten largest covering 1%. Sample: PBMCs or T cells enriched from blood (not recorded which). The receptor was isolated from a woman aged 25 to 39 who had been exposed to COVID-19. The chain joins TRBV28 to TRBJ2-3, with D possibly TRBD1 on 5 matching bases. Here the CDR3 DNA reads TGTGCCAGCAGTTTGGGCGGCAGGGTCCCAGATACGCAGTATTTT. Translation: CASSLGGRVPDTQYF.